The 32 T cell receptor beta chains below all came from one sample that was sequenced in a study of blood T cell repertoires in COVID-19 (dated by TCRdb to about 2020). The library was prepared using the immunoSEQ multiplex PCR assay. As stored in TCRdb, this immuneACCESS dataset retains in-frame rearrangements with V and J assigned. A fraction of the clones does not appear; measured against another copy, unresolved V genes explain less than half of the discrepancy, and the remainder lacks a known reason. This sample lists about 190,000 clones; 70% to 90% were detected once. In total, the top ten clones hold around 25% of the sample. The source material was PBMCs or T cells enriched from blood (not recorded which). The receptors originated from a middle-aged woman in a cohort exposed to, infected with or recovered from COVID-19 (not recorded which).

This rearrangement joins TRBV9 to TRBJ2-1, with D perhaps TRBD2 (6 bases). This CDR3 spans 14 amino acids. Germline V gene lookup returns CDR1 SGDLS and CDR2 YYNGEE. The ends were cut back, 3 bases at V and 5 bases at J, with 12 bases in the middle. The chain's CDR3 is CASSGDSKDNEQFF. Here the CDR3 DNA reads TGTGCCAGCAGCGGGGACTCAAAAGACAATGAGCAGTTCTTC.

The genes are TRBV7-9 and TRBJ1-4; the D gene is possibly TRBD1 (5 bases). The V end lost 4 bases, the J end lost 2 bases, and 11 bases lay between the germline ends. The CDR3 sequence is 15 residues long. The germline V gene encodes CDR1 SEHNR and CDR2 FQNEAQ (reference sequence). The CDR3 sequence: CASSSAGGTNEKLFF. CDR3 bases: TGTGCCAGCAGCTCAGCGGGGGGGACTAATGAAAAACTGTTTTTT.

The J gene is TRBJ2-1, the V gene TRBV30, with D possibly TRBD2 on 6 matching bases. CDR1 GTSNPN and CDR2 SVGIG come from the germline V gene (reference sequence). This CDR3 has 14 residues. Trimming removed 0 bases at V and 2 bases at J, with 8 bases between. The CDR3, as DNA: TGTGCCTGGAGTGTGCGGGGCGCCTACAATGAGCAGTTCTTC. Protein product: CAWSVRGAYNEQFF.

The chain combines TRBV19 with TRBJ1-1, with 8 bases identical to TRBD1. From germline, CDR1 is LNHDA and CDR2 SQIVND (reference sequence). V gave up 4 bases and J gave up 6 bases; unmatched junction bases: 4. This CDR3 is 13 amino acids long. CDR3 sequence (DNA): TGTGCCAGTAGTACAGGGGGCGCCCCTGAAGCTTTCTTT. Protein: CASSTGGAPEAFF.

The rearrangement links TRBV5-1 to TRBJ1-2; D is possibly TRBD1 (6 bases). Germline assignment: CDR1 SGHRS and CDR2 YFSETQ. The CDR3 totals 16 residues. V was pared by 1 base and J by 2 bases, with 15 bases between. For the CDR3, the DNA is TGCGCCAGCAGCTTGATCCCCACGGACAGAAACTATGGCTACACCTTC. It specifies CASSLIPTDRNYGYTF.

V is TRBV13 and J is TRBJ1-1; D is unclear. The CDR3 runs 12 residues. Trimming stripped 8 bases from V and 4 bases from J, with 11 bases between. Per germline, CDR1 PRHDT and CDR2 FYEKMQ (reference sequence). Here the CDR3 reads CASGGVFTEAFF. CDR3 sequence (DNA): TGTGCCAGCGGCGGGGTGTTCACTGAAGCTTTCTTT.

The V and J genes are TRBV7-9 and TRBJ2-5; a weak D match, TRBD2 (5 bases). Germline-derived CDR1 and CDR2 are SEHNR and FQNEAQ (reference sequence). Trimming stripped 5 bases from V and 1 base from J, with 17 bases between. This CDR3 contains 16 residues. The CDR3 DNA sequence: TGTGCCAGCAGCACCCTATTAGTGGGAGTCCAAGAGACCCAGTACTTC. This sequence encodes CASSTLLVGVQETQYF.

J is TRBJ2-1 and V is TRBV5-8; the match to TRBD2 covers 8 bases. CDR1 is SGHTS, CDR2 YDEGEE, per germline. The CDR3 totals 16 residues. Trimming at V came to 4 bases and at J to 4 bases, leaving 10 bases not matched to a gene. The CDR3, as DNA: TGTGCCAGCAGCCGACAGGTGGCGGGGGGATACAATGAGCAGTTCTTC. It codes for CASSRQVAGGYNEQFF.

This CDR3 is CASRPGGQGARIAYGYTF. The DNA for the CDR3 is TGTGCCAGCAGGCCTGGAGGACAGGGGGCGCGAATTGCTTATGGCTACACCTTC. The V gene is TRBV6-2 or TRBV6-3, the J gene TRBJ1-2; 11 bases agree with TRBD1. The ends lost 6 bases at V and 5 bases at J; junction bases unmatched: 17. The CDR3 totals 18 residues. Looked up from germline, CDR1 is MNHEY and CDR2 is SVGEGT.

The V call is TRBV4-2, the J call TRBJ2-1; 10 nucleotides line up with TRBD2. This CDR3 has 16 residues. The germline CDR1 and CDR2 sequences are LGHNA and YNFKEQ. The ends lost 0 bases at V and 8 bases at J; junction bases unmatched: 7. This CDR3 reads CASSQDGSSGSDEQFF. CDR3 nucleotides: TGTGCCAGCAGCCAAGATGGGTCTAGCGGGAGTGATGAGCAGTTCTTC.

CDR3 loop: CASSHITGDETPPYNSPLHF. The DNA of the CDR3 is TGTGCCAGCAGCCATATAACAGGGGACGAAACCCCTCCCTATAATTCACCCCTCCACTTT. The chain uses TRBV28 and TRBJ1-6; 7 nucleotides line up with TRBD1. Germline CDR1 MDHEN, CDR2 SYDVKM. V shed 6 bases and J 2 bases; nucleotides not matched to a gene: 19. The CDR3 is made up of 20 amino acids.

The rearrangement uses TRBV14 and TRBJ2-3, with 14 positions matching TRBD2. The CDR3 is 18 amino acids. Germline CDR1 SGHDN, CDR2 FVKESK. The trim removed 4 bases at V and 5 bases at J, leaving 11 bases unmatched. In nucleotides, the CDR3 is TGTGCCAGCAGCCTCTCGGGACTAGCGGGGGCCACGGGAGATACGCAGTATTTT. Amino acids: CASSLSGLAGATGDTQYF.

This clone was counted a single time. This chain connects TRBV11-2 to TRBJ2-7; D unresolved. Germline values: CDR1 SGHAT, CDR2 FQNNGV. Trimming left V 5 bases short and J 2 bases short, with 10 bases between. There are 13 residues in the CDR3. As DNA, the CDR3 is TGTGCCAGCAGCCCTACTTCTACCTACGAGCAGTACTTC. This sequence encodes CASSPTSTYEQYF. The whole variable domain, remainder taken from reference TRBV11-2 and TRBJ2-7, is EAGVAQSPRYKIIEKRQSVAFWCNPISGHATLYWYQQILGQGPKLLIQFQNNGVVDDSQLPKDRFSAERLKGVDSTLKIQPAKLEDSAVYLCASSPTSTYEQYFGPGTRLTVT.

As DNA, the CDR3 is TGCGCCAGCAGGCGGACACTCTCTGGAAACACCATATATTTT. It specifies CASRRTLSGNTIYF. V gene TRBV5-1 combines with J gene TRBJ1-3, with D perhaps TRBD1 (5 bases). Germline lookup yields CDR1 SGHRS and CDR2 YFSETQ. The V gene lost 5 bases and the J gene lost 0 bases, with 9 bases spanning the gap. The CDR3 extends over 14 amino acids.

The chain employs TRBV27 and TRBJ1-5; TRBD1 aligns across 11 bases. The CDR3 has 16 amino acids. Germline V CDR1 and CDR2: MNHEY, SMNVEV (reference sequence). J lost 4 bases, V lost 5 bases, and 7 bases had no gene match. In DNA form, the CDR3 reads TGTGCCAGCAGTCCAGTTGGGACAGGGGGTAATCAGCCCCAGCATTTT. Its translation is CASSPVGTGGNQPQHF.

V gene TRBV19 combines with J gene TRBJ1-1; D may be TRBD1 (5 bases). This CDR3 is 17 amino acids long. Germline loops: CDR1 LNHDA, CDR2 SQIVND (reference sequence). V dropped 7 bases and J dropped 5 bases, with 26 bases sitting between them. The CDR3 DNA reads as TGTGCCAGTAAGATACTCACGAAGGGGAAAAGTAGGACTGAAGCTTTCTTT. It codes for CASKILTKGKSRTEAFF.

The CDR3 DNA follows: TGTGCCAGCAGTTCCCCCTGGGACAGTTCTCACGGAAATGAGCAGTTCTTC. Translated: CASSSPWDSSHGNEQFF. The V gene is TRBV28, the J gene TRBJ2-1, with 7 bases lining up with TRBD1. This CDR3 has 17 residues. The germline CDR1 and CDR2 sequences are MDHEN and SYDVKM. V shed 4 bases, J shed 7 bases, and the junction held 16 bases outside the gene matches.

The chain employs TRBV6-2 or TRBV6-3 and TRBJ1-4; 9 nucleotides align to TRBD1. This CDR3 region has 14 residues. Germline CDR1 and CDR2: MNHEY and SVGEGT. Trimming removed 4 bases from V and 10 bases from J; junction bases left unmatched: 7. The chain's CDR3 is CASSLDRGGGKLFF. DNA of the CDR3: TGTGCCAGCAGTTTGGACAGGGGAGGTGGAAAACTGTTTTTT.

The chain employs TRBV5-1 and TRBJ1-6; 8 nucleotides match TRBD1. V shed 4 bases and J 0 bases; nucleotides not matched to a gene: 6. In germline, CDR1 is SGHRS, CDR2 YFSETQ. The CDR3 spans 17 residues. The CDR3 protein is CASSMTGVSSYNSPLHF. The CDR3 region has the DNA TGCGCCAGCAGCATGACAGGGGTGAGCTCCTATAATTCACCCCTCCACTTT.

This clone was detected once. This chain connects TRBV19 to TRBJ2-3; 10 bases are a match to TRBD2. The CDR3 loop spans 16 amino acids. V lost 4 bases to trimming and J lost 3 bases; unmatched junction nucleotides: 7. CDR1 is LNHDA and CDR2 is SQIVND in the germline V gene (reference sequence). CDR3 amino acids: CASSSLAGVRTDTQYF. CDR3 nucleotide sequence: TGTGCCAGTAGTAGCCTAGCGGGAGTGAGGACAGATACGCAGTATTTT.

The rearrangement uses TRBV9 and TRBJ1-2; 7 nucleotides match TRBD1. The trim removed 4 bases at V and 4 bases at J, leaving 10 bases unmatched. CDR3 length: 15 residues. Germline CDR1 reads SGDLS; CDR2 reads YYNGEE. CDR3 coding DNA: TGTGCCAGCAGCCCCAACCAGAGGGGGCCCTATGGCTACACCTTC. This sequence encodes CASSPNQRGPYGYTF.

This chain uses TRBV5-6 with TRBJ2-7; the match to TRBD2 covers 7 bases. This CDR3 comprises 13 residues. V dropped 4 bases and J dropped 4; count of bases not matched to a gene: 5. Per germline, CDR1 SGHDT and CDR2 YYEEEE. CDR3 in DNA: TGTGCCAGCAGCAGGGGACTATGGTACGAGCAGTACTTC. Protein product: CASSRGLWYEQYF.

The CDR3 spells CASSDPGRPGKKLFF. The CDR3 DNA reads TGTGCCAGCAGTGACCCTGGCCGACCAGGGAAAAAACTGTTTTTT. The V and J genes are TRBV2 and TRBJ1-4, with D possibly matching TRBD1 (5 bases). Trimming shortened V by 3 bases and J by 9 bases, and 17 bases separated the two germline ends. Germline assignment: CDR1 SNHLY and CDR2 FYNNEI. The CDR3 has 15 amino acids.

This rearrangement joins TRBV3-1 (or the pseudogene TRBV3-2) to TRBJ2-5; 11 bases align to TRBD2. Germline trimming cut 1 base from V and 0 bases from J; bases unmatched to any gene: 7. Germline CDR1 and CDR2: LGHDT and YNNKEL (reference sequence). The CDR3 loop spans 18 amino acids. In DNA form, the CDR3 reads TGTGCCAGCAGCCAAGGGCCTAGCGGGGGGCCTTACCAAGAGACCCAGTACTTC. Amino acids: CASSQGPSGGPYQETQYF.

V usage is TRBV9 and J usage is TRBJ2-2; 11 bases match TRBD2. Per the germline V gene, CDR1 is SGDLS and CDR2 is YYNGEE. CDR3 length equals 16 residues. Losses at the gene ends were 2 bases for V and 6 bases for J; bases not matched to a gene: 6. CDR3 nucleotides: TGTGCCAGCAGCGTCAAGACTAGCGGGATCTCCGGGGAGCTGTTTTTT. Amino acid sequence: CASSVKTSGISGELFF. Variable domain in full (rest from reference TRBV9 and TRBJ2-2): DSGVTQTPKHLITATGQRVTLRCSPRSGDLSVYWYQQSLDQGLQFLIQYYNGEERAKGNILERFSAQQFPDLHSELNLSSLELGDSALYFCASSVKTSGISGELFFGEGSRLTVL.

V usage is TRBV13 and J usage is TRBJ2-7; 13 positions agree with TRBD2. Per the germline V gene, CDR1 is PRHDT and CDR2 is FYEKMQ (reference sequence). The V and J ends lost 4 bases and 3 bases, in that order; junction bases with no gene match: 3. The CDR3 runs 15 residues. CDR3 protein: CASSYRTSGGYEQYF. CDR3 coding DNA: TGTGCCAGCAGCTACAGGACTAGCGGGGGCTACGAGCAGTACTTC. Using reference TRBV13 and TRBJ2-7 for the parts outside the CDR3, the full variable domain is AAGVIQSPRHLIKEKRETATLKCYPIPRHDTVYWYQQGPGQDPQFLISFYEKMQSDKGSIPDRFSAQQFSDYHSELNMSSLELGDSALYFCASSYRTSGGYEQYFGPGTRLTVT.

The CDR3 coding sequence is TGTGCCAGCAGCTCCCAGGGATGGACTGAAGCTTTCTTT. This translates into CASSSQGWTEAFF. The chain has TRBV7-9 and TRBJ1-1; tentative D call: TRBD1 (5 bases). CDR3 length: 13 residues. Germline CDR1 and CDR2: SEHNR and FQNEAQ (reference sequence). The V and J ends lost 4 bases and 5 bases respectively, with 11 bases between them.

CDR3 bases: TGTGCCAGCAGCCCTTCGGACAGGAATCTGAGAAAACTGTTTTTT. It specifies CASSPSDRNLRKLFF. The chain employs TRBV5-6 and TRBJ1-4, with TRBD1 identical over 7 bases. The ends lost 4 bases at V and 10 bases at J; junction bases unmatched: 13. From germline, CDR1 is SGHDT and CDR2 YYEEEE. The CDR3 loop spans 15 amino acids.

The chain is built from TRBV5-4 and TRBJ1-2; 8 bases are shared with TRBD1. Germline CDR1 SGHNT, CDR2 YYREEE (reference sequence). V shed 1 base, J shed 4 bases, and the junction held 6 bases outside the gene matches. The CDR3 has 15 amino acids. The CDR3 loop reads CASSLHPGGGYGYTF. CDR3 DNA: TGTGCCAGCAGCTTGCACCCAGGGGGCGGCTATGGCTACACCTTC.

The chain joins TRBV4-3 to TRBJ2-3; D ambiguous. This CDR3 contains 15 residues. Looked up from germline, CDR1 is LGHNA and CDR2 is YSLEER. The V end lost 0 bases, the J end lost 3 bases, and 10 bases lay between the germline ends. The CDR3 loop is CASSQDPRVTDTQYF. As DNA, the CDR3 is TGCGCCAGCAGCCAAGATCCCCGGGTTACAGATACGCAGTATTTT.

J is TRBJ2-2 and V is TRBV4-2, with 7 nucleotides matching TRBD1. Germline assignment: CDR1 LGHNA and CDR2 YNFKEQ. The V segment lost 3 bases and the J segment 6 bases; nucleotides outside the gene matches: 10. This CDR3 contains 16 residues. The CDR3: CASSQTTGSVAGELFF. The CDR3 DNA follows: TGTGCCAGCAGCCAGACGACAGGGTCGGTGGCCGGGGAGCTGTTTTTT.

The chain is built from TRBV27 and TRBJ1-5; D might be TRBD1 (5 bases). The CDR3 spans 16 residues. Trimming shortened V by 5 bases and J by 2 bases, and 16 bases separated the two germline ends. Germline values: CDR1 MNHEY, CDR2 SMNVEV (reference sequence). The CDR3 sequence is CASSPNGGAGNQPQHF. The CDR3 region has the DNA TGTGCCAGCAGTCCTAACGGGGGTGCGGGCAATCAGCCCCAGCATTTT.